The 22 T cell receptor beta chains reported below all come from one sample, sequenced in a study of blood T cells in healthy people across ages. Sample-barcoded 5' priming and a J-beta primer mix drove a second PCR of roughly 6 to 12 cycles. TCRdb analysed the 5' RACE reads with MiXCR anew, one entry per CDR3 protein. The sample records over 950,000 distinct CDR3 sequences, about 53% being singletons. The sample taken for sequencing was blood. Receptor source: a woman in her sixties or seventies in good health.

The V gene is TRBV3-1, the J gene TRBJ2-7, with D maybe TRBD1 (5 bases). The CDR3 is made up of 14 amino acids. V was clipped by 2 bases and J by 3 bases, with 11 bases between them. Germline-derived CDR1 and CDR2 are LGHDT and YNNKEL (reference sequence). CDR3 protein: CASSQFQTVYEQYF. The CDR3 coding sequence is TGTGCCAGCAGCCAATTCCAGACAGTCTACGAGCAGTACTTC.

Only one count was recorded for this clonotype. The chain carries TRBV6-2 or TRBV6-3 and TRBJ2-2; weak D call: TRBD1 (5 bases). This CDR3 region has 13 residues. The V gene lost 7 bases and the J gene lost 4 bases, with 10 bases spanning the gap. Germline V gene sequence: CDR1 MNHEY, CDR2 SVGEGT. The CDR3 here is CASKPDSTGELFF. The CDR3 coding sequence is TGTGCCAGCAAACCCGACAGCACCGGGGAGCTGTTTTTT.

The chain links TRBV20-1 to TRBJ2-3; D remains ambiguous. The V gene lost 2 bases and the J gene lost 6 bases, with 12 bases spanning the gap. The CDR3 runs to 13 residues. The V gene's germline CDR1 is DFQATT and CDR2 SNEGSKA (reference sequence). This chain's CDR3 is CSARRELSDTQYF. CDR3 sequence (DNA): TGCAGTGCTAGACGAGAGTTGAGTGATACGCAGTATTTT.

The chain recombines TRBV12-3 or TRBV12-4 with TRBJ2-7; TRBD1 aligns across 7 bases. This CDR3 is built from 15 residues. V was clipped by 4 bases and J by 2 bases; unmatched bases: 8. CDR3 region: CASSWGTGQTYEQYF. CDR3 bases: TGTGCCAGCAGTTGGGGTACGGGACAGACCTACGAGCAGTACTTC.

The gene calls are TRBV12-3 or TRBV12-4 and TRBJ2-7, with 8 nucleotides matching TRBD1. The DNA end is a closer match to TRBJ2-5, so the J assignment may be wrong. The CDR3 covers 20 residues. DNA for the CDR3: TGTGCCAGCAGTTTTTCCCCCCGTCTCTCTTGGGGACAGGAGAAAGAGACCCAGTACTTC. Amino acids: CASSFSPRLSWGQEKETQYF.

This chain joins TRBV20-1 and TRBJ2-7; either TRBD1 or TRBD2 may supply D (5 bases each). The J call may be wrong; the DNA end is better matched by TRBJ2-4. CDR3 size: 13 residues. Germline V gene sequence: CDR1 DFQATT, CDR2 SNEGSKA (reference sequence). CDR3 residues: CSARATGTDIQYF. The CDR3 nucleotides are TGCAGTGCTAGAGCGACCGGGACGGACATTCAGTACTTC.

The chain combines TRBV28 with TRBJ2-7, with a tentative D call TRBD1 (6 bases). V gave up 7 bases and J gave up 2 bases, with 15 bases separating them. CDR3 length: 14 residues. Germline V gives CDR1 MDHEN, CDR2 SYDVKM. CDR3: CASNHRALPYEQYF. The CDR3, as DNA: TGTGCCAGCAATCACAGGGCACTACCCTACGAGCAGTACTTC. The full variable domain, rest sourced from reference TRBV28 and TRBJ2-7, is DVKVTQSSRYLVKRTGEKVFLECVQDMDHENMFWYRQDPGLGLRLIYFSYDVKMKEKGDIPEGYSVSREKKERFSLILESASTNQTSMYLCASNHRALPYEQYFGPGTRLTVT.

The V gene is TRBV29-1, the J gene TRBJ1-4; 7 bases line up with TRBD1. J was trimmed by 11 bases and V by 2 bases; bases with no gene match: 11. Germline V gene sequence: CDR1 SQVTM, CDR2 ANQGSEA. The length of the CDR3 is 14 residues. The CDR3 DNA is TGCAGCGTTGAATCCGTGACAGGGCTGAATAAACTGTTTTTT. Residues: CSVESVTGLNKLFF.

The chain links TRBV28 to TRBJ2-3; 8 nucleotides agree with TRBD2. Germline CDR1 MDHEN, CDR2 SYDVKM. The CDR3 extends over 15 amino acids. V lost 5 bases, J lost 6 bases, and 10 bases stayed unmatched. CDR3 coding DNA: TGTGCCAGCAGTCTAGGACTAGCTGAATCGGATACGCAGTATTTT. This translates into CASSLGLAESDTQYF.

In its sample, this clonotype was seen a few times. V gene TRBV5-5 combines with J gene TRBJ2-7, with 10 bases aligning to TRBD2. V lost 4 bases to trimming and J lost 5 bases; unmatched junction nucleotides: 9. This CDR3 contains 15 residues. Germline V lookup: CDR1 SGHKS, CDR2 YYEKEE (reference sequence). The CDR3 loop is CASSSEREGPNEQYF. For the CDR3, the DNA is TGTGCCAGCAGCAGCGAGCGGGAGGGCCCCAACGAGCAGTACTTC.

This clonotype showed up just a few times. The V and J genes are TRBV27 and TRBJ2-1, with 11 bases fitting TRBD2. Germline V gene lookup returns CDR1 MNHEY and CDR2 SMNVEV (reference sequence). Germline trimming cut 7 bases from V and 5 bases from J; bases unmatched to any gene: 10. CDR3 length: 16 residues. The CDR3 protein is CASTGNRLAGNNEQFF. In nucleotides, the CDR3 is TGTGCCAGCACGGGGAACCGACTAGCGGGAAACAATGAGCAGTTCTTC.

This clonotype was seen a few times. The rearrangement links TRBV10-3 to TRBJ1-2; 7 bases are shared with TRBD1. The ends lost 10 bases at V and 5 bases at J; junction bases unmatched: 7. Germline CDR1 reads ENHRY; CDR2 reads SYGVKD. The CDR3 spans 12 residues. This CDR3 is CASGQVGYGYTF. CDR3 DNA sequence: TGTGCCAGCGGACAGGTCGGATATGGCTACACCTTC.

The sample holds many counts of this clonotype. The rearrangement joins TRBV27 to TRBJ2-7; D tentatively reads TRBD1 or TRBD2 (5 bases each). The V gene lost 5 bases and the J gene lost 1 base, with 12 bases spanning the gap. Germline-derived CDR1 and CDR2 are MNHEY and SMNVEV (reference sequence). The CDR3 is 14 residues long. CDR3 sequence reads: CASSGGRQSYEQYF. CDR3 coding DNA: TGTGCCAGCAGTGGAGGAAGACAGTCCTACGAGCAGTACTTC.

This clonotype was found a few times. V usage is TRBV12-3 or TRBV12-4 and J usage is TRBJ2-5, with 13 bases fitting TRBD2. The CDR3 runs to 17 residues. J lost 2 bases, V lost 5 bases, and 8 bases had no gene match. CDR3 sequence reads: CASSRTSGRGVQETQYF. In nucleotides, the CDR3 is TGTGCCAGCAGTCGGACTAGCGGGAGAGGAGTTCAAGAGACCCAGTACTTC.

In regard to this clonotype: Germline and junction disagree at one end, which may indicate a read error. This sequence joins TRBV6-5 and TRBJ1-4, with 7 bases lining up with TRBD1. Germline V gene sequence: CDR1 MNHEY, CDR2 SVGAGI. This CDR3 has 14 residues. The CDR3 spells CASCYGEGAEKLFF. Written as DNA, the CDR3 is TGTGCCAGCTGTTACGGGGAGGGGGCCGAAAAACTGTTTTTT.

The chain links TRBV6-2 or TRBV6-3 to TRBJ2-3; 8 bases line up with TRBD1. In germline, CDR1 is MNHEY, CDR2 SVGEGT. After removal of 6 bases from V and 5 bases from J, the junction contained 10 bases not matched to a gene. This CDR3 spans 15 amino acids. The CDR3, as DNA: TGTGCCAGCAGGAGGACAGGGTCGCGAGGAGATACGCAGTATTTT. This encodes CASRRTGSRGDTQYF.

The rearrangement joins TRBV11-2 to TRBJ2-1; no clear D gene. The CDR3 covers 16 residues. Trimming pared 4 bases from V and 0 bases from J, leaving 13 bases between. The germline CDR1 and CDR2 sequences are SGHAT and FQNNGV. The CDR3 loop is CASSSFGSSSYNEQFF. The CDR3 coding sequence is TGTGCCAGCAGCTCCTTCGGGTCGAGCTCCTACAATGAGCAGTTCTTC.

This clonotype has only a few counts. The V gene is TRBV10-2, the J gene TRBJ2-7, with a weak D call TRBD1 (7 bases). Trimming stripped 6 bases from V and 4 bases from J, with 13 bases between. Germline CDR1 and CDR2: WSHSY and SAAADI. The CDR3 runs to 13 residues. The CDR3 loop reads CASRPGGLYEQYF. The CDR3 DNA is TGCGCCAGCAGACCAGGGGGACTTTACGAGCAGTACTTC.

This clonotype was picked up a small number of times. This sequence joins TRBV7-2 and TRBJ1-1; no firm D call. Germline V gene sequence: CDR1 SGHTA, CDR2 FQGNSA. The CDR3 loop spans 13 amino acids. Trimming pared 5 bases from V and 5 bases from J, leaving 12 bases between. Here the CDR3 reads CASSVGAATEAFF. The CDR3 DNA reads as TGTGCCAGCAGCGTAGGCGCTGCGACTGAAGCTTTCTTT.

V is TRBV9 and J is TRBJ2-7, with a possible D match to TRBD2 (6 bases). The CDR3 spans 14 residues. V was clipped by 6 bases and J by 2 bases, with 15 bases between them. The germline CDR1 and CDR2 sequences are SGDLS and YYNGEE. The CDR3 sequence: CASNDGTATYEQYF. DNA for the CDR3: TGTGCCAGCAACGACGGGACTGCCACCTACGAGCAGTACTTC.

The table lists this clonotype with a few counts. The chain is built from TRBV20-1 and TRBJ2-3; 7 positions agree with TRBD2. Per germline, CDR1 DFQATT and CDR2 SNEGSKA (reference sequence). This CDR3 has 15 amino acids. Trimming removed 5 bases from V and 5 bases from J; junction bases left unmatched: 13. CDR3 sequence reads: CSAEGRASGVDTQYF. In nucleotides, the CDR3 is TGCAGTGCTGAGGGGCGGGCTAGCGGAGTAGATACGCAGTATTTT.

This clonotype was recorded a few times. The chain has TRBV18 and TRBJ2-7; D is ambiguous. Germline CDR1 is KGHSH and CDR2 is LQKENI. CDR3 length: 11 residues. V was shortened by 3 bases and J by 5 bases, with 5 bases between the two germline ends. The CDR3 nucleotides read TGTGCCAGCTCACCGGATCACGAGCAGTACTTC. Translation: CASSPDHEQYF.